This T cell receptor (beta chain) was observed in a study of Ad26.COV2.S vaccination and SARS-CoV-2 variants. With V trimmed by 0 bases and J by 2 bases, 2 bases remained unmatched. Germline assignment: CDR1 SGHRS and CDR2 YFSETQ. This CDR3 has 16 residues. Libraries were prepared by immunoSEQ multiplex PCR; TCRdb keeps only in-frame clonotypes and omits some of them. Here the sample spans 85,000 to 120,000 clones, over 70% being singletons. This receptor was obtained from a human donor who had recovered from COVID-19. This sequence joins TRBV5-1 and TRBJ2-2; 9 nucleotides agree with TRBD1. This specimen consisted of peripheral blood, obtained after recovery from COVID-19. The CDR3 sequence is CASSLETGGNTGELFF. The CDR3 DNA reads TGCGCCAGCAGCTTGGAGACAGGGGGTAACACCGGGGAGCTGTTTTTT.